This T cell receptor beta chain was observed in a study of shared clonotypes between healthy human individuals. Libraries were prepared by immunoSEQ multiplex PCR; TCRdb keeps only in-frame clonotypes and omits some of them. The sample has about 2.3 million clones, approximately 95% seen once. The trim removed 2 bases at V and 5 bases at J, leaving 6 bases unmatched. Germline loops: CDR1 KGHSH, CDR2 LQKENI. The CDR3 extends over 14 amino acids. The chain is built from TRBV18 and TRBJ2-7, with 7 bases fitting TRBD1. Input material: naive CD4+ T cells from PBMCs. Subset described: CD45RA+ positively selected. This receptor was obtained from a man in his late teens or twenties in good health. Some clones in this sample may be carry-over from other donors' samples. Written as DNA, the CDR3 is TGTGCCAGCTCACCAGTCCAGGGGGTCAACGAGCAGTACTTC. This sequence encodes CASSPVQGVNEQYF.